What follows are 12 T cell receptor beta chains derived from one specimen sequenced in a study of T cell repertoires in cytomegalovirus infection. In TCRdb, the reads were re-called with MiXCR into one record per CDR3 protein. Of some 70,000 distinct CDR3 sequences detected, 20% to 25% appear once; the ten largest clones hold roughly 80%. Their antigens remain unidentified. Material: PBMCs, sequenced either directly or after in vitro stimulation (not recorded which). The receptors were gathered from a human donor in good health (CMV status not recorded). Some clones in this sample may be carry-over from other donors' samples.

This clonotype appeared a few times. The chain couples TRBV6-2 or TRBV6-3 to TRBJ2-7; 13 bases match TRBD2. CDR3 length: 14 residues. Germline-derived CDR1 and CDR2 are MNHEY and SVGEGT. With V trimmed by 9 bases and J by 2 bases, 4 bases remained unmatched. The CDR3, as DNA: TGTGCCAGTCGACTAGCGGGAGGCACCTACGAGCAGTACGTC. Amino acids: CASRLAGGTYEQYV.

V gene TRBV7-9 combines with J gene TRBJ2-1; tentatively, D is TRBD1 or TRBD2 (6 bases each). Looked up from germline, CDR1 is SEHNR and CDR2 is FQNEAQ (reference sequence). The CDR3 length is 14 residues. V gave up 4 bases and J gave up 11 bases, with 18 bases separating them. CDR3 loop: CASSSRDKTTQQFF. CDR3 sequence (DNA): TGTGCCAGCAGCTCGCGGGACAAGACAACACAGCAGTTCTTC.

This clonotype was recorded a few times. The junction departs from germline at one end; a sequencing error may be responsible. The chain couples TRBV7-9 to TRBJ2-1; possible D gene TRBD2, 6 bases. The germline gives CDR1 SEHNR, CDR2 FQNEAQ (reference sequence). CDR3 length: 16 amino acids. CDR3 DNA sequence: TGTACCAGCAGCTCCCCCGGGAGTAGGGTCCGCAATGAGCAGTTCTTC. Protein product: CTSSSPGSRVRNEQFF.

This clonotype was observed many times. This chain connects TRBV7-2 to TRBJ2-7; 7 bases match TRBD1. J gave up 7 bases and V 5 bases, and 11 bases lay outside the gene matches. CDR3 size: 14 residues. Looked up from germline, CDR1 is SGHTA and CDR2 is FQGNSA. This CDR3 reads CASSIDRGRWEQYF. The CDR3, as DNA: TGTGCCAGCAGCATAGATAGGGGGCGATGGGAGCAGTACTTC.

The chain is built from TRBV6-8 and TRBJ1-1; D is unresolved. This CDR3 region has 16 residues. The germline V and J ends were trimmed by 6 bases and 1 base, with 18 bases remaining between them. From germline, CDR1 is MNHGY and CDR2 SAAAGT. CDR3 region: CASREPFVPQNTEAFF. The DNA of the CDR3 is TGTGCCAGCAGGGAACCTTTCGTCCCGCAGAACACTGAAGCTTTCTTT.

The chain combines TRBV4-2 with TRBJ2-6; TRBD1 is a possible D gene (5 bases). From germline, CDR1 is LGHNA and CDR2 YNFKEQ. This CDR3 spans 17 amino acids. The germline V and J ends were trimmed by 0 bases and 2 bases, with 11 bases remaining between them. CDR3 in amino acids: CASSQEPRGTGANVLTF. The CDR3 DNA reads as TGTGCCAGCAGCCAAGAACCTAGGGGAACTGGGGCCAACGTCCTGACTTTC.

This clonotype was observed a handful of times. CDR3 sequence (DNA): TGTGCCAGCAGTTACAGGGCAAACGGGGAAGCTTTCTTT. Its protein product is CASSYRANGEAFF. This rearrangement joins TRBV6-5 to TRBJ1-1; D is ambiguous. Germline CDR1 MNHEY, CDR2 SVGAGI. This CDR3 has 13 amino acids. The V end lost 2 bases, the J end lost 8 bases, and 12 bases lay between the germline ends.

CDR3 sequence reads: CASSPRAGDLYNEQFF. CDR3 DNA sequence: TGTGCCAGCAGTCCCAGAGCGGGAGACCTTTACAATGAGCAGTTCTTC. The chain recombines TRBV6-6 with TRBJ2-1, with 8 bases aligning to TRBD2. Per the germline V gene, CDR1 is MNHNY and CDR2 is SVGAGI (reference sequence). The CDR3 consists of 16 residues. Unmatched junction bases numbered 10, after V lost 5 bases and J lost 4 bases.

In this sample, this clonotype turned up a few times. This chain joins TRBV6-2 or TRBV6-3 and TRBJ2-1, with 9 bases matching TRBD2. With V trimmed by 6 bases and J by 5 bases, 8 bases remained unmatched. This CDR3 has 15 amino acids. CDR1 and CDR2 from the germline V gene are MNHEY and SVGEGT. CDR3 bases: TGTGCCAGCAGACGTAGCGGGAGCTTCAACAATGAGCAGTTCTTC. It yields the protein CASRRSGSFNNEQFF.

The genes are TRBV20-1 and TRBJ2-3; no firm D call. In germline, CDR1 is DFQATT, CDR2 SNEGSKA (reference sequence). Trimming left V 6 bases short and J 0 bases short, with 10 bases between. The CDR3 covers 13 residues. CDR3 bases: TGCAGTGCCCGCCCGTCTAGCACAGATACGCAGTATTTT. Translation: CSARPSSTDTQYF.

The table lists this clonotype with many counts. The chain has TRBV7-2 and TRBJ1-2, with D hard to call. The germline V gene has CDR1 SGHTA and CDR2 FQGNSA. V gave up 4 bases and J gave up 4 bases, with 13 bases separating them. The CDR3 covers 14 residues. CDR3 nucleotide sequence: TGTGCCAGCAGCTATCGTAACTTCGGCTATGGCTACACCTTC. Protein sequence: CASSYRNFGYGYTF.

Ten or more counts support this clonotype. This sequence joins TRBV7-2 and TRBJ2-1; D remains ambiguous. Trimming removed 1 base at V and 8 bases at J, with 24 bases between. There are 18 residues in the CDR3. CDR1 and CDR2 from the germline V gene are SGHTA and FQGNSA. The CDR3: CASSLDFLVFGGDDEQFF. CDR3 DNA: TGTGCCAGCAGCTTAGATTTTTTGGTGTTTGGTGGTGACGATGAGCAGTTCTTC.